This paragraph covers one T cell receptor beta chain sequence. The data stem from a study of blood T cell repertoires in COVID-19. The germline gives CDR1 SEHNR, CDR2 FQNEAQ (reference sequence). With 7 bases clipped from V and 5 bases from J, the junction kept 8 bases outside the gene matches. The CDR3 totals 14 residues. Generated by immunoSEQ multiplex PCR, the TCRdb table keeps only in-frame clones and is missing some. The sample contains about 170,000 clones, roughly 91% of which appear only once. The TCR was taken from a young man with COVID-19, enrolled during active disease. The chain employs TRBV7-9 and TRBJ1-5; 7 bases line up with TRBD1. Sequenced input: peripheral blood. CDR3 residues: CASTQGGADQPQHF. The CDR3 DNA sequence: TGTGCCAGCACCCAGGGGGGAGCCGATCAGCCCCAGCATTTT.